The text below deals with one T cell receptor (beta chain). This sample is part of a study of CD4 T cells in relation to SARS-CoV-2 and coronaviruses. Sequencing used immunoSEQ multiplex PCR; TCRdb keeps in-frame clones, though not all of them. Seen here are some 60,000 clones, under 95% observed once, and the top ten hold about 0.4%. This TCR was recovered from an adult with COVID-19. Sequencing was performed on naive CD4+ T cells from PBMCs. The subset denotes: naive CD4+ T cells isolated by negative enrichment.

The CDR3 loop reads CASTTGDVVINEQFF. CDR3 nucleotides: TGTGCCAGCACGACGGGGGACGTGGTCATCAATGAGCAGTTCTTC. The V and J genes are TRBV28 and TRBJ2-1, with a possible D match to TRBD2 (6 bases). This CDR3 region has 15 residues. The V gene lost 7 bases and the J gene lost 6 bases, with 19 bases spanning the gap. The germline V gene has CDR1 MDHEN and CDR2 SYDVKM.